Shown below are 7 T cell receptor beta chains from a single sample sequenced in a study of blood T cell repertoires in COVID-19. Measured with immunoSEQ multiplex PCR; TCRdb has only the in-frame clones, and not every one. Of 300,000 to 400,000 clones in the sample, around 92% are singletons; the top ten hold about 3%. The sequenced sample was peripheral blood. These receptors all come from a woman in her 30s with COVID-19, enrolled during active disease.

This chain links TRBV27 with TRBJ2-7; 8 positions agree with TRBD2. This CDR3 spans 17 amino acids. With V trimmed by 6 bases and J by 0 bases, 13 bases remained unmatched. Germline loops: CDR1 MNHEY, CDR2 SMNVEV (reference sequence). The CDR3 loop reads CASSHTPGTSSSYEQYF. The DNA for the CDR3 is TGTGCCAGCAGCCACACCCCCGGGACTAGTAGCTCCTACGAGCAGTACTTC.

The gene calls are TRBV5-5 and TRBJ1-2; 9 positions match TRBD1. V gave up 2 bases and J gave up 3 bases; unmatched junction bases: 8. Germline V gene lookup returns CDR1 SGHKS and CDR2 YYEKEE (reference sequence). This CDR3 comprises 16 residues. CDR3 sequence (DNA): TGTGCCAGCAGCTTTCATCCGGGACAGGGTGACTATGGCTACACCTTC. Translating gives CASSFHPGQGDYGYTF.

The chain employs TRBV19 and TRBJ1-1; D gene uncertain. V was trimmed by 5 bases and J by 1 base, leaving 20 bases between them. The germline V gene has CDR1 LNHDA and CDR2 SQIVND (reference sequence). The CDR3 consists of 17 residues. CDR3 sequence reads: CASSSSGNPAGNTEAFF. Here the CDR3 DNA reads TGTGCCAGTAGTTCGTCCGGCAACCCAGCGGGGAACACTGAAGCTTTCTTT.

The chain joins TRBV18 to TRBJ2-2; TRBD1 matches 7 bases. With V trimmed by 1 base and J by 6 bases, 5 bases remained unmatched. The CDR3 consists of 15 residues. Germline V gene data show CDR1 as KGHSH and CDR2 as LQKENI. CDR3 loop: CASSPLAQGPGELFF. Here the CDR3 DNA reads TGTGCCAGCTCACCACTTGCACAGGGGCCCGGGGAGCTGTTTTTT.

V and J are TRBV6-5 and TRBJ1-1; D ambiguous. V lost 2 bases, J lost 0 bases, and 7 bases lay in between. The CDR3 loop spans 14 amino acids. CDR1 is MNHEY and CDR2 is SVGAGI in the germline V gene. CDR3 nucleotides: TGTGCCAGCAGTTACAAGAGTGTGAACACTGAAGCTTTCTTT. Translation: CASSYKSVNTEAFF.

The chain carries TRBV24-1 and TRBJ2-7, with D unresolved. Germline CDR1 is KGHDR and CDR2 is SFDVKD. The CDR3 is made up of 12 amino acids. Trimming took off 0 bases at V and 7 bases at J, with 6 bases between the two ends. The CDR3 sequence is CATSDLSSEQYF. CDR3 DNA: TGTGCCACCAGTGATTTGTCGTCTGAGCAGTACTTC.

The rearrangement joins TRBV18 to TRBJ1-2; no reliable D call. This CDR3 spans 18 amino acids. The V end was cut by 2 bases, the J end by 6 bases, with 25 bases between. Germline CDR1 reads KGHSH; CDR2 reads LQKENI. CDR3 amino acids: CASSPTPVRWSGVDGYTF. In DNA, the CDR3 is TGTGCCAGCTCACCAACACCTGTAAGATGGTCCGGGGTGGATGGCTACACCTTC.